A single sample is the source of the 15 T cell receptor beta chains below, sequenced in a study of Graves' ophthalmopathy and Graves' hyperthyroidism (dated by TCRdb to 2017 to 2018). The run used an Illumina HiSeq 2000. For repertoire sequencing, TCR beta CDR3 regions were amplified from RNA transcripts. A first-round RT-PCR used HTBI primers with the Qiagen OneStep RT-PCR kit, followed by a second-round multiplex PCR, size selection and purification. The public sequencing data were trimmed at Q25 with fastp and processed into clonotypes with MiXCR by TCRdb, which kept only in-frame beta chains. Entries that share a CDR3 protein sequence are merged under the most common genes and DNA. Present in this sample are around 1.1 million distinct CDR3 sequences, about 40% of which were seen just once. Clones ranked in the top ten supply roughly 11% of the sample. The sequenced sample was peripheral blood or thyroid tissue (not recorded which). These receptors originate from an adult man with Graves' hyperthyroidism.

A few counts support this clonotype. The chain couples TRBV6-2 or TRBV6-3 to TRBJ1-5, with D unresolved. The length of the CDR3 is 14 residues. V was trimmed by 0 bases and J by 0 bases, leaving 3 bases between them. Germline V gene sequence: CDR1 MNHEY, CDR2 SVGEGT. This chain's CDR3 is CASSYSNSNQPQHF. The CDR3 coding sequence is TGTGCCAGCAGTTACTCGAATAGCAATCAGCCCCAGCATTTT.

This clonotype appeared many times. This CDR3 is CASSRDSISSYEQYF. The DNA for the CDR3 is TGTGCCAGTAGTAGGGACAGCATTAGCTCCTACGAGCAGTACTTC. The chain combines TRBV19 with TRBJ2-7, with 7 bases aligning to TRBD1. The germline CDR1 and CDR2 sequences are LNHDA and SQIVND (reference sequence). There are 15 residues in the CDR3. Trimming removed 4 bases from V and 0 bases from J; junction bases left unmatched: 6.

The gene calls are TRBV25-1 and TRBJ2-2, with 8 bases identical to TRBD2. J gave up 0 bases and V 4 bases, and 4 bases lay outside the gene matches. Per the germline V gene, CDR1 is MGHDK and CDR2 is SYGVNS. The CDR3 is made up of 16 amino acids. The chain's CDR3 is CASSVSGATNTGELFF. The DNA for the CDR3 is TGTGCCAGCAGTGTTAGCGGGGCTACGAACACCGGGGAGCTGTTTTTT.

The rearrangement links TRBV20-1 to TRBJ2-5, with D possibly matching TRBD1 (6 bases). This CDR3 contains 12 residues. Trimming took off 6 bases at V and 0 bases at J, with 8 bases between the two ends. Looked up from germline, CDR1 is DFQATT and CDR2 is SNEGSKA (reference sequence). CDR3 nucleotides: TGCAGTGCAAGGGACAACCAAGAGACCCAGTACTTC. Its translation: CSARDNQETQYF.

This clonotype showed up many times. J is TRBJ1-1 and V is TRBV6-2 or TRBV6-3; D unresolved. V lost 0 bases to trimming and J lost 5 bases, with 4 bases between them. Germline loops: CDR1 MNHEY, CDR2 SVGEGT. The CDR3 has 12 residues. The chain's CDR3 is CASSYSSTEAFF. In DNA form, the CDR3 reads TGTGCCAGCAGTTACTCGAGTACTGAAGCTTTCTTT.

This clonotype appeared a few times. The CDR3 protein is CATSRDYREGRAYNEQFF. In DNA, the CDR3 is TGTGCCACCAGCAGAGATTACAGGGAGGGCAGGGCCTACAATGAGCAGTTCTTC. V gene TRBV15 combines with J gene TRBJ2-7, with D tentatively TRBD2 (7 bases). The J call may not be correct, given that the DNA end is closer to TRBJ2-1. The CDR3 runs 18 residues. Germline CDR1 and CDR2: LNHNV and YYDKDF (reference sequence).

The CDR3: CASSLVVGLGRTIYF. CDR3 in DNA: TGTGCCAGCAGCTTGGTGGTGGGACTGGGGCGAACCATATATTTT. This sequence joins TRBV5-5 and TRBJ1-3; a weak D match, TRBD1 (5 bases). Trimming stripped 0 bases from V and 10 bases from J, with 17 bases between. This CDR3 has 15 amino acids. From germline, CDR1 is SGHKS and CDR2 YYEKEE (reference sequence).

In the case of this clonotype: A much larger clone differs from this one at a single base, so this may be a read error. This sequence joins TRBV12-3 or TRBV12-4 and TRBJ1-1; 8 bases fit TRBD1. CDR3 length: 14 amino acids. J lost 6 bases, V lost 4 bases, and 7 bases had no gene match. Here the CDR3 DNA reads TGTGCCAGCAGTTGGGGACAGGAGGGCCCTGAAGCTTTCTTT. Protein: CASSWGQEGPEAFF.

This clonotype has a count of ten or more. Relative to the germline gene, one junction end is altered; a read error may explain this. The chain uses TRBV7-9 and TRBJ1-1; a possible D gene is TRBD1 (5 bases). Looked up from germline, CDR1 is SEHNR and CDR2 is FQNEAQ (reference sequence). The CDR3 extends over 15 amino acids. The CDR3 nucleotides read TGTGCCAGCAGCTTAGGGATGGGGACGAACAATGAAGCTTTCTTT. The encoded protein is CASSLGMGTNNEAFF.

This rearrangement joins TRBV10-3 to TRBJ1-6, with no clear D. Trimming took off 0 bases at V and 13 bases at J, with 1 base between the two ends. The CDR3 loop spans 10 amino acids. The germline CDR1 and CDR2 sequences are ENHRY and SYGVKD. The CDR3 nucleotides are TGTGCCATCAGTGAGTCGCCCCTCCACTTT. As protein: CAISESPLHF.

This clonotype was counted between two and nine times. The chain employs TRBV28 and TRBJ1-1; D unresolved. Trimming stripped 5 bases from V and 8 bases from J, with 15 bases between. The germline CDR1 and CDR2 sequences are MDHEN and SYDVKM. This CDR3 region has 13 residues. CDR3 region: CASSITAVGEAFF. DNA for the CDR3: TGTGCCAGCAGTATAACAGCGGTAGGGGAAGCTTTCTTT.

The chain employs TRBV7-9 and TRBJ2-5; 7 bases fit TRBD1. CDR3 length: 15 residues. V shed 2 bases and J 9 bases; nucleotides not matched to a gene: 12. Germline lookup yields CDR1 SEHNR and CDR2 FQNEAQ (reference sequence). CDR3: CASSLLTGAGQPQYF. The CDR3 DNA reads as TGTGCCAGCAGCTTACTTACAGGGGCCGGTCAGCCCCAGTACTTC.

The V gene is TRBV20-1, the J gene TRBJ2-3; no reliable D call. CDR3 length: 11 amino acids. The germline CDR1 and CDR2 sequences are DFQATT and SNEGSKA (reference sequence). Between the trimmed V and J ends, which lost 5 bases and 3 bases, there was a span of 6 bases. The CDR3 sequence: CSAQRTDTQYF. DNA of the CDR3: TGCAGTGCTCAGAGAACAGATACGCAGTATTTT.

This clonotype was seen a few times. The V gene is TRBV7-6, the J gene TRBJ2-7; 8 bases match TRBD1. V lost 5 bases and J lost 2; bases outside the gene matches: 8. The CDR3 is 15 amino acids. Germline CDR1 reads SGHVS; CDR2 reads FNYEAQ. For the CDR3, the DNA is TGTGCCAGCAGCCAAGATACGGGACAGGCCTACGAGCAGTACTTC. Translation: CASSQDTGQAYEQYF. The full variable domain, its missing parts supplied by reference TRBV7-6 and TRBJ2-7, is GAGVSQSPRYKVTKRGQDVALRCDPISGHVSLYWYRQALGQGPEFLTYFNYEAQQDKSGLPNDRFSAERPEGSISTLTIQRTEQRDSAMYRCASSQDTGQAYEQYFGPGTRLTVT.

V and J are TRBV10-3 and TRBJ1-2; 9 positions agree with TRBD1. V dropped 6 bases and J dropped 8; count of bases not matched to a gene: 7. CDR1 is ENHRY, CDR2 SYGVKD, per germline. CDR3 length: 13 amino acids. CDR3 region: CAISQDRGVGYTF. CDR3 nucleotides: TGTGCCATCAGCCAGGACAGGGGAGTCGGCTACACCTTC.